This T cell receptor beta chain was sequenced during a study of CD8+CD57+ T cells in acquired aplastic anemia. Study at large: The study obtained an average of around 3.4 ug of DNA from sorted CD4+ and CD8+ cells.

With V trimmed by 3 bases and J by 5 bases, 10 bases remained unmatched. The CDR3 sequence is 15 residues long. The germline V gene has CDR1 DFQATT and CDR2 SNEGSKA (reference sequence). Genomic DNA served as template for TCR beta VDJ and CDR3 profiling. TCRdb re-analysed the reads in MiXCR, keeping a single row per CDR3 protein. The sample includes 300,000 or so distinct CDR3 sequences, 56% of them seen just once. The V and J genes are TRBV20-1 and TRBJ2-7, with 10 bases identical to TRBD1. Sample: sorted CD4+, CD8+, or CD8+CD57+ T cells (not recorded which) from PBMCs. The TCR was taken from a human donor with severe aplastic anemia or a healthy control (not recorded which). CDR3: CSARGGGTGDHEQYF. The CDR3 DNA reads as TGCAGTGCTAGGGGGGGAGGGACAGGGGACCACGAGCAGTACTTC.